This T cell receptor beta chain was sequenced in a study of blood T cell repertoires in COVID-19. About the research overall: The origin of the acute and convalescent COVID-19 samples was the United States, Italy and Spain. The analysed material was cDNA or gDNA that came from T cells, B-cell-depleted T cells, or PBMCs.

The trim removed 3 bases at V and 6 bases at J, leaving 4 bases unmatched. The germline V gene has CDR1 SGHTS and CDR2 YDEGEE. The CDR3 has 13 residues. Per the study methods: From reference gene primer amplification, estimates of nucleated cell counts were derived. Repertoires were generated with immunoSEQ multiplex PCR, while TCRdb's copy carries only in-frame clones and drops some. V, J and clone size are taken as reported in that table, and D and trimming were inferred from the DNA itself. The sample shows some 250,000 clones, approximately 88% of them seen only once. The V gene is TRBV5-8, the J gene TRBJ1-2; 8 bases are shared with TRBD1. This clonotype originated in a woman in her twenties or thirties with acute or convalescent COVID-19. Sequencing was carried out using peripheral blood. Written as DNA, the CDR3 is TGTGCCAGCAGCTCCCAGGGGGCCCATGGCTACACCTTC. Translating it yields CASSSQGAHGYTF.